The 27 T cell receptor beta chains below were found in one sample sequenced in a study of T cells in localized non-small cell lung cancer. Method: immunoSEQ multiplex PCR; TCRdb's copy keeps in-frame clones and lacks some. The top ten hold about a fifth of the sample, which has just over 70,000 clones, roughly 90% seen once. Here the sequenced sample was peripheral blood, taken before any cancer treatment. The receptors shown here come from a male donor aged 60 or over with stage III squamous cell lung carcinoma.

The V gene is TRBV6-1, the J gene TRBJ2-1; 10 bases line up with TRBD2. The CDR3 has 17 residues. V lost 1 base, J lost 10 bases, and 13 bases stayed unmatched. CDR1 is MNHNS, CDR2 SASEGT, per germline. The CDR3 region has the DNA TGTGCCAGCAGTGAAGAGGGTGAGCTAGCGGGGGCACAGGAGCAGTTCTTC. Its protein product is CASSEEGELAGAQEQFF.

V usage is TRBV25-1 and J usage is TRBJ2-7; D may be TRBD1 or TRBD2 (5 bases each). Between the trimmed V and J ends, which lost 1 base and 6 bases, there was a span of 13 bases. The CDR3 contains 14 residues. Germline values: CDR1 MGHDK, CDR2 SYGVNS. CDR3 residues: CASSEFGEGREQYF. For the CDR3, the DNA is TGTGCCAGCAGTGAATTCGGAGAGGGACGCGAGCAGTACTTC.

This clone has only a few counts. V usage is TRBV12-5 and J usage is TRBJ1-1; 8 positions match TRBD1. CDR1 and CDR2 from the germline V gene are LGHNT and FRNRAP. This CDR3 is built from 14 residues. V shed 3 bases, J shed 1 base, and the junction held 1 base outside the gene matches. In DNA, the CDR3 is TGTGCTAGTGGTTTCAGGGGGCAGAACACTGAAGCTTTCTTT. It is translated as CASGFRGQNTEAFF.

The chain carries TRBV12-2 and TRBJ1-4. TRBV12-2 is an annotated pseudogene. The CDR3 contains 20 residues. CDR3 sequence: CASRLAPRREGLGTNEKLFF. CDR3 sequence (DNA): TGTGCAAGTCGCTTAGCCCCTCGTAGGGAAGGATTAGGAACTAATGAAAAACTGTTTTTT.

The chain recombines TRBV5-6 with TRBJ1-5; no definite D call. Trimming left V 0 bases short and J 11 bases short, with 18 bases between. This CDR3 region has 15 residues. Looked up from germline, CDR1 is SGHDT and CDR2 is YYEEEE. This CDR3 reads CASSLEQSGGTTQHF. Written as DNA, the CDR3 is TGTGCCAGCAGCTTGGAACAATCCGGAGGAACGACCCAGCATTTT.

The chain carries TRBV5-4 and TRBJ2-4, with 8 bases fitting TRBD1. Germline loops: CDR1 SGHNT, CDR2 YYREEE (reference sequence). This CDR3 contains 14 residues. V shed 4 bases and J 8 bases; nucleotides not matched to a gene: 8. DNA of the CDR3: TGTGCCAGCAGCATCCCGGACAGGGAAGACATTCAGTACTTC. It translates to CASSIPDREDIQYF.

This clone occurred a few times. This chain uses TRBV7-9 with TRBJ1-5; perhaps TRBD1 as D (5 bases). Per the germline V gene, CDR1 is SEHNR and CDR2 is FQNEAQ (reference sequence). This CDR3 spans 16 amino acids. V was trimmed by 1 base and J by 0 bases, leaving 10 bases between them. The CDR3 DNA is TGTGCCAGCAGCTTAGAGCCAGGGCATAGCAATCAGCCCCAGCATTTT. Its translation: CASSLEPGHSNQPQHF. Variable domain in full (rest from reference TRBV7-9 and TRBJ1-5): DTGVSQNPRHKITKRGQNVTFRCDPISEHNRLYWYRQTLGQGPEFLTYFQNEAQLEKSRLLSDRFSAERPKGSFSTLEIQRTEQGDSAMYLCASSLEPGHSNQPQHFGDGTRLSIL.

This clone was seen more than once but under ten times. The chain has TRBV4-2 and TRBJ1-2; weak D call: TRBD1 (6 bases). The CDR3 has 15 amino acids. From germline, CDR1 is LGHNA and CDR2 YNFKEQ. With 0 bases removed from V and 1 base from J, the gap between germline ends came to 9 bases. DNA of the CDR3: TGTGCCAGCAGCCAAGATAGGGGGGGTAACTATGGCTACACCTTC. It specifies CASSQDRGGNYGYTF.

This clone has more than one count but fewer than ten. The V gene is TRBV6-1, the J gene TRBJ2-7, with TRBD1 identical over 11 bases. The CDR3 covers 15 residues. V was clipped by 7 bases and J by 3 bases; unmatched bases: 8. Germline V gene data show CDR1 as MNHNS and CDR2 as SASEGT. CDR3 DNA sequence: TGTGCCAGCACTCTAACCGGGACAGGGGGCTACGAGCAGTACGTC. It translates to CASTLTGTGGYEQYV.

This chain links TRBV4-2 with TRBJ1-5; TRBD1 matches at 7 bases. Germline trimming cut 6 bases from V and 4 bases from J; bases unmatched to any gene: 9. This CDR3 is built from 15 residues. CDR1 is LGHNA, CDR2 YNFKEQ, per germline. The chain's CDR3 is CASRPGGGLNQPQHF. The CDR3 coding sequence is TGTGCCAGCAGGCCAGGGGGAGGGCTTAATCAGCCCCAGCATTTT.

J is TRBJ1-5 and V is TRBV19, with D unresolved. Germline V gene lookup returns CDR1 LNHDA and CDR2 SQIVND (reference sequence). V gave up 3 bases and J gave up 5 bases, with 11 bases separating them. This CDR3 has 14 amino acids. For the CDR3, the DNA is TGTGCCAGTAGTATTTTTTCCGAGGATCAGCCCCAGCATTTT. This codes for CASSIFSEDQPQHF.

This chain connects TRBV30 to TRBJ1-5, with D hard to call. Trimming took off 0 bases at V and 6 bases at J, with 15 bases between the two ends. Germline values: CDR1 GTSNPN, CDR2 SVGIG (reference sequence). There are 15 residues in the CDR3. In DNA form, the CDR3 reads TGTGCCTGGAGTGTCGATATTCGGGGAGGTCAGCCCCAGCATTTT. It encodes CAWSVDIRGGQPQHF. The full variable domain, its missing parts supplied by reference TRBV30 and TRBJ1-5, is SQTIHQWPATLVQPVGSPLSLECTVEGTSNPNLYWYRQAAGRGLQLLFYSVGIGQISSEVPQNLSASRPQDRQFILSSKKLLLSDSGFYLCAWSVDIRGGQPQHFGDGTRLSIL.

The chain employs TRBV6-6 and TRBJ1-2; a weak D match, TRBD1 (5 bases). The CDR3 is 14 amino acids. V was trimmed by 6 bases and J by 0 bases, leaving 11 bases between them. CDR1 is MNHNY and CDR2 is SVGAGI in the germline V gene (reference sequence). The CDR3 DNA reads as TGTGCCAGCAGGGGGACGGTAGCTAACTATGGCTACACCTTC. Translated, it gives CASRGTVANYGYTF.

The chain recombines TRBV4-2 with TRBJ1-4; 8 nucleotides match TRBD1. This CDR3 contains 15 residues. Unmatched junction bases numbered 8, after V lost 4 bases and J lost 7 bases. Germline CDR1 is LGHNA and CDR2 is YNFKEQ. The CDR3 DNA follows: TGTGCCAGCAGCCGAGAGACAGGGGAAGGTGAAAAACTGTTTTTT. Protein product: CASSRETGEGEKLFF.

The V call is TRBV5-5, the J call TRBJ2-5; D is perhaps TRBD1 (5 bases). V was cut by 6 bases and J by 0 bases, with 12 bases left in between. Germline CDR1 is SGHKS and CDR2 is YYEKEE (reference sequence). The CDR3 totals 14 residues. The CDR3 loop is CASTPDSYQETQYF. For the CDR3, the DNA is TGTGCCAGCACCCCTGACAGTTACCAAGAGACCCAGTACTTC.

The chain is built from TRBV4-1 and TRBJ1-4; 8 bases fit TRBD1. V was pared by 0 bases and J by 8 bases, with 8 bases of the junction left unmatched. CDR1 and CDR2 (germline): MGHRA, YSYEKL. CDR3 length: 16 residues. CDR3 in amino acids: CASSQEGTGWLEKLFF. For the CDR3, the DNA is TGCGCCAGCAGCCAAGAAGGGACAGGTTGGTTGGAAAAACTGTTTTTT.

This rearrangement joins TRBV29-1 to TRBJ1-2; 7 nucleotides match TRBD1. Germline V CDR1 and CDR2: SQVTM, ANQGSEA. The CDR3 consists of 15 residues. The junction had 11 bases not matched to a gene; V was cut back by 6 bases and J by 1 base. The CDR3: CSVDYGTDFNYGYTF. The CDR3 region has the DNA TGCAGCGTGGACTACGGGACAGACTTTAACTATGGCTACACCTTC. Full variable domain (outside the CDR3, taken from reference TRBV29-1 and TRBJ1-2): SAVISQKPSRDICQRGTSLTIQCQVDSQVTMMFWYRQQPGQSLTLIATANQGSEATYESGFVIDKFPISRPNLTFSTLTVSNMSPEDSSIYLCSVDYGTDFNYGYTFGSGTRLTVV.

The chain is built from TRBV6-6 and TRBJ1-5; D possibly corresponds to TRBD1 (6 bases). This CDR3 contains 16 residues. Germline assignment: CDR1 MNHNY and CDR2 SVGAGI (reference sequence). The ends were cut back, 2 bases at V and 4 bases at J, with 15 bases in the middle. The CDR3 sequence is CASSYGGPRNNQPQHF. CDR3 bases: TGTGCCAGCAGTTACGGGGGGCCGAGAAATAATCAGCCCCAGCATTTT.

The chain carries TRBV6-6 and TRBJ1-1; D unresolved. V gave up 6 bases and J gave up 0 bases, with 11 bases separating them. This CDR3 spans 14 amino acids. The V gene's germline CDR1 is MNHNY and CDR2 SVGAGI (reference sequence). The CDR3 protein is CASSLTDMNTEAFF. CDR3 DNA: TGTGCCAGCAGCCTAACAGATATGAACACTGAAGCTTTCTTT.

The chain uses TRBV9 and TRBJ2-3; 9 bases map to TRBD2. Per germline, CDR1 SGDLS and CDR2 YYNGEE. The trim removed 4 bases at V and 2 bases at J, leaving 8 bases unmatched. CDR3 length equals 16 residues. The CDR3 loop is CASSQTSGTYTDTQYF. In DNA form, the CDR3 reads TGTGCCAGCAGCCAGACTAGCGGAACTTACACAGATACGCAGTATTTT.

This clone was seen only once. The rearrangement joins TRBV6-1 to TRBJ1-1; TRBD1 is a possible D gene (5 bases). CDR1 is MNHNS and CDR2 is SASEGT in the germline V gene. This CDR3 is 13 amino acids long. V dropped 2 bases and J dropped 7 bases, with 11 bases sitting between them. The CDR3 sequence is CASSERGTHEAFF. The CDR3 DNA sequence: TGTGCCAGCAGTGAAAGGGGTACCCATGAAGCTTTCTTT.

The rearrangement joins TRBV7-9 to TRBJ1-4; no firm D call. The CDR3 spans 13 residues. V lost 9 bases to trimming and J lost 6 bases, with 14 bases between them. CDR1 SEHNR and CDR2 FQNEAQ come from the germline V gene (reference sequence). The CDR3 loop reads CASGGSRDEKLFF. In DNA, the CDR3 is TGTGCCAGTGGCGGGAGTCGGGATGAAAAACTGTTTTTT. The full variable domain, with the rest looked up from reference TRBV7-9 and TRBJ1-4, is DTGVSQNPRHKITKRGQNVTFRCDPISEHNRLYWYRQTLGQGPEFLTYFQNEAQLEKSRLLSDRFSAERPKGSFSTLEIQRTEQGDSAMYLCASGGSRDEKLFFGSGTQLSVL.

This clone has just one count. The CDR3 loop reads CASSESGRPSLEQYV. Written as DNA, the CDR3 is TGTGCCAGCAGTGAATCTGGCAGACCCTCTCTCGAGCAGTACGTC. V gene TRBV2 combines with J gene TRBJ2-7, with D unresolved. The V gene's germline CDR1 is SNHLY and CDR2 FYNNEI. Trimming took 2 bases from V and 6 from J, leaving 17 bases between them. The CDR3 length is 15 residues.

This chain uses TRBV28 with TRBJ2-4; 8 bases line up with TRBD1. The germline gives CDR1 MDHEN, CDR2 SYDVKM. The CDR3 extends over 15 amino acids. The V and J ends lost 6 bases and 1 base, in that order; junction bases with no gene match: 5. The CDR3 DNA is TGTGCCAGCAGGACAGGGGATGCGGCCAAAAACATTCAGTACTTC. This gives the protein CASRTGDAAKNIQYF.

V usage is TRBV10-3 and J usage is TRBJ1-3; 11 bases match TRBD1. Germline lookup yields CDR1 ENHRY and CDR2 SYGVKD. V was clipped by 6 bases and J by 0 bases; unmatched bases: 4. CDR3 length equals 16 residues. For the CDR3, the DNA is TGTGCCATCAGAACCGGGACAGGGGGCTCTGGAAACACCATATATTTT. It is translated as CAIRTGTGGSGNTIYF.

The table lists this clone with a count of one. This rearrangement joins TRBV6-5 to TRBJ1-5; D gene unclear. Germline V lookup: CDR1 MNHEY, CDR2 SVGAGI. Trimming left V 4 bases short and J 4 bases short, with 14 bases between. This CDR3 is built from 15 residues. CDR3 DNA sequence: TGTGCCAGCAGTTTAACGGTATGGGGAAATCAGCCCCAGCATTTT. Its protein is CASSLTVWGNQPQHF.

The CDR3 reads CAWTRTDNSPLHF. The CDR3 DNA reads TGTGCCTGGACCCGGACCGATAATTCACCCCTCCACTTT. The V and J genes are TRBV30 and TRBJ1-6; D not resolved. With 4 bases removed from V and 5 bases from J, the gap between germline ends came to 9 bases. Looked up from germline, CDR1 is GTSNPN and CDR2 is SVGIG (reference sequence). The CDR3 spans 13 residues.